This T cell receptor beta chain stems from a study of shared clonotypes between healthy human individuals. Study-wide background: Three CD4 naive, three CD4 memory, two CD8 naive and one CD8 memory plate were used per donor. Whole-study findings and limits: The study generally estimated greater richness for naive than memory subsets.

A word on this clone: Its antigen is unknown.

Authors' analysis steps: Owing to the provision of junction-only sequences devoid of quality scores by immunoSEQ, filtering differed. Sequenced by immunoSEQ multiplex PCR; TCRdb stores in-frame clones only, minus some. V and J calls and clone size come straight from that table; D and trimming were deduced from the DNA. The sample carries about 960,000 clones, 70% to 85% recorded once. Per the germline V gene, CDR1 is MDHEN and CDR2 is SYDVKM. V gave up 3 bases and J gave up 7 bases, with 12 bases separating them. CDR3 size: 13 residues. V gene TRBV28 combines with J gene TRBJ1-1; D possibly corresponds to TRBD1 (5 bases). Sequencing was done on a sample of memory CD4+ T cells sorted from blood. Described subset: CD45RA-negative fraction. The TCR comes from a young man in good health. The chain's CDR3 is CASSFGGGREAFF. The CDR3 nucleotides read TGTGCCAGCAGTTTTGGGGGGGGTCGTGAAGCTTTCTTT.